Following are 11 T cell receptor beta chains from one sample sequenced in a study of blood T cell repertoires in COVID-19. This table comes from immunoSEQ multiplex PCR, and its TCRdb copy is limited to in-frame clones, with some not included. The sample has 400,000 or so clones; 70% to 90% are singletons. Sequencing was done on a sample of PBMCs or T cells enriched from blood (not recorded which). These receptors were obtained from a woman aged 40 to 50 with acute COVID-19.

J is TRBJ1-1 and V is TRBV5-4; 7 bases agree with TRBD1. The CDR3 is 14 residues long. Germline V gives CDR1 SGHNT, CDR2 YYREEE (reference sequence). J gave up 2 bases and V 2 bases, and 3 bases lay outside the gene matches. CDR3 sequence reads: CASSLQGRNTEAFF. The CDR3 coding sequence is TGTGCCAGCAGCTTACAGGGGCGTAACACTGAAGCTTTCTTT. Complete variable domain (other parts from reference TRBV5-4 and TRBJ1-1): ETGVTQSPTHLIKTRGQQVTLRCSSQSGHNTVSWYQQALGQGPQFIFQYYREEENGRGNFPPRFSGLQFPNYSSELNVNALELDDSALYLCASSLQGRNTEAFFGQGTRLTVV.

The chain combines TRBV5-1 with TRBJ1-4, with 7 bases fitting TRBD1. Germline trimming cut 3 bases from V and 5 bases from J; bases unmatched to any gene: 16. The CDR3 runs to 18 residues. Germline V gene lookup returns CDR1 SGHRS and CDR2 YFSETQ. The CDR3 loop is CASSYRHLNRGRNEKLFF. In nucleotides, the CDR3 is TGCGCCAGCAGCTACCGCCACCTCAACAGGGGAAGGAATGAAAAACTGTTTTTT. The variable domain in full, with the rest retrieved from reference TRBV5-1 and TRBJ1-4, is KAGVTQTPRYLIKTRGQQVTLSCSPISGHRSVSWYQQTPGQGLQFLFEYFSETQRNKGNFPGRFSGRQFSNSRSEMNVSTLELGDSALYLCASSYRHLNRGRNEKLFFGSGTQLSVL.

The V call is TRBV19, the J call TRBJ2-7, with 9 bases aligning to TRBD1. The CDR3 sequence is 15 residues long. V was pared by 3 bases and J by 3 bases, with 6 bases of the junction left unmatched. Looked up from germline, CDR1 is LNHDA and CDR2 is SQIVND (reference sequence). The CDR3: CASSIPGQGIYEQYF. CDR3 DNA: TGTGCCAGTAGTATTCCGGGACAGGGTATCTACGAGCAGTACTTC.

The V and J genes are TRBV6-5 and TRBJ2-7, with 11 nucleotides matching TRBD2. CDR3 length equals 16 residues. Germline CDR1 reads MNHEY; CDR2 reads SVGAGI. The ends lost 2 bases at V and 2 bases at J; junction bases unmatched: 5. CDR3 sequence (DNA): TGTGCCAGCAGTTACCACCCTAGCGGGGGGACCTACGAGCAGTACTTC. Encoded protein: CASSYHPSGGTYEQYF.

CDR3 sequence: CASSLAGDSNQPQHF. CDR3 bases: TGCGCCAGCAGCTTGGCCGGTGATAGCAATCAGCCCCAGCATTTT. The chain uses TRBV5-1 and TRBJ1-5; D remains ambiguous. This CDR3 is built from 15 residues. CDR1 SGHRS and CDR2 YFSETQ come from the germline V gene. The V and J ends lost 0 bases and 0 bases respectively, with 7 bases between them.

CDR3 coding DNA: TGTGCCAGCAGCATCGGACAGGAAAGAGGGAATTCACCCCTCCACTTT. Protein sequence: CASSIGQERGNSPLHF. The gene calls are TRBV11-2 and TRBJ1-6, with 7 bases aligning to TRBD1. Germline CDR1 is SGHAT and CDR2 is FQNNGV. The length of the CDR3 is 16 residues. V lost 5 bases, J lost 7 bases, and 11 bases stayed unmatched.

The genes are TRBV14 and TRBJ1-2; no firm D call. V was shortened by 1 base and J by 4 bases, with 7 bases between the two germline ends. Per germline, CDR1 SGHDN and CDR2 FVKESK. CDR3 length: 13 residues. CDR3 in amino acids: CASSQGPIYGYTF. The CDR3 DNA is TGTGCCAGCAGCCAAGGGCCGATCTATGGCTACACCTTC.

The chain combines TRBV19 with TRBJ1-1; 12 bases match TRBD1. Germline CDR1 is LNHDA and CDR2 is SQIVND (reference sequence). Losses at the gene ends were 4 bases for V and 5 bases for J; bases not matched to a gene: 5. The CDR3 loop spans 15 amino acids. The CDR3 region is CASSRGDRGLTEAFF. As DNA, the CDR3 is TGTGCCAGTAGTAGGGGGGACAGGGGGCTTACTGAAGCTTTCTTT.

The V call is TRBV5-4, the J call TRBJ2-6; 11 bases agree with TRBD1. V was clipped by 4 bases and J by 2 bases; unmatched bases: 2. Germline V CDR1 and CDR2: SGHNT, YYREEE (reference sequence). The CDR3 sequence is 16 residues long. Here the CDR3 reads CASSRGQGAGANVLTF. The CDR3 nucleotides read TGTGCCAGCAGCCGGGGACAGGGGGCTGGGGCCAACGTCCTGACTTTC.

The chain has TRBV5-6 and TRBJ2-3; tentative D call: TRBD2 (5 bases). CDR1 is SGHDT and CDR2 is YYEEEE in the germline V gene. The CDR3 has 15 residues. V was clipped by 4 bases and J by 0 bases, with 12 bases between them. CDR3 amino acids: CASSPGIVSTDTQYF. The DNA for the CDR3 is TGTGCCAGCAGCCCCGGGATTGTTAGCACAGATACGCAGTATTTT.

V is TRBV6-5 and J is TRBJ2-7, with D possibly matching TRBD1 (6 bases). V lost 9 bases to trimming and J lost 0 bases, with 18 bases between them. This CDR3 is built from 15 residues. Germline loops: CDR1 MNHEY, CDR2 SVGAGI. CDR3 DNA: TGTGCCAGAAACCAACAGGGATCAAGCTCCTACGAGCAGTACTTC. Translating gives CARNQQGSSSYEQYF.